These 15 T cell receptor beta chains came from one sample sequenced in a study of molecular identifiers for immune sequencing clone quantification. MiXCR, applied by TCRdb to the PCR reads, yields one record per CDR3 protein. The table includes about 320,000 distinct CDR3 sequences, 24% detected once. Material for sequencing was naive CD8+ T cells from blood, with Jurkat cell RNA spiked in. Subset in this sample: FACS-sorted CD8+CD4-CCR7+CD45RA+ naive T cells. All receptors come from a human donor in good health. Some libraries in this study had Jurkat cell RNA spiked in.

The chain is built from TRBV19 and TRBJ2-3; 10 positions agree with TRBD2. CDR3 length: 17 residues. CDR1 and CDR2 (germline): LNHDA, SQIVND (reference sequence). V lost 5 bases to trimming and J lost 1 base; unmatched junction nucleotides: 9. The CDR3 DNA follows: TGTGCCAGTAGTTCACCCCCAACTAGCGGGGGCACAGATACGCAGTATTTT. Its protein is CASSSPPTSGGTDTQYF.

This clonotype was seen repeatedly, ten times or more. CDR3 sequence reads: CASSRDRGLRGTQHF. The DNA of the CDR3 is TGTGCCAGCAGTCGGGACAGGGGGCTTCGGGGGACCCAGCATTTT. The chain employs TRBV28 and TRBJ1-5; 12 nucleotides align to TRBD1. V trimming: 5 bases; J trimming: 11 bases; junction bases outside the gene matches: 10. The CDR3 runs 15 residues. CDR1 and CDR2 (germline): MDHEN, SYDVKM.

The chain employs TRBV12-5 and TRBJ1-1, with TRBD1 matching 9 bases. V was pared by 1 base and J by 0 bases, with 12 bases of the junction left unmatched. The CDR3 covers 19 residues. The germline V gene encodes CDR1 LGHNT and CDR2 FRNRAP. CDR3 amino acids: CASGLAGTGRGGMNTEAFF. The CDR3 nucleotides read TGTGCTAGTGGTTTGGCCGGGACAGGGAGAGGGGGAATGAACACTGAAGCTTTCTTT.

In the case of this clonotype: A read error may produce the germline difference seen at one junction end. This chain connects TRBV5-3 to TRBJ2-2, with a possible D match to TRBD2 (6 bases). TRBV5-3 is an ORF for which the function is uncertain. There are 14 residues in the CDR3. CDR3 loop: CASSFGPTTGGLFF. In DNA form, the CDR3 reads TGTGCCAGCAGCTTTGGACCTACCACCGGGGGGCTGTTTTTT.

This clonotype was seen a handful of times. The CDR3: CSARAGGAYTGELFF. CDR3 DNA: TGCAGTGCTAGAGCGGGAGGGGCGTACACCGGGGAGCTGTTTTTT. The chain uses TRBV20-1 and TRBJ2-2; the match to TRBD2 covers 8 bases. Looked up from germline, CDR1 is DFQATT and CDR2 is SNEGSKA (reference sequence). J gave up 3 bases and V 1 base, and 4 bases lay outside the gene matches. The length of the CDR3 is 15 residues.

DNA for the CDR3: TGTGCCAGCAGCCAAGAGGCGTCGGGGAGCTACTACAATGAGCAGTTCTTC. This translates into CASSQEASGSYYNEQFF. The V call is TRBV4-2, the J call TRBJ2-1, with D perhaps TRBD2 (5 bases). V shed 0 bases and J shed 3 bases, with 15 bases lying between them. This CDR3 spans 17 amino acids. Germline V gene data show CDR1 as LGHNA and CDR2 as YNFKEQ.

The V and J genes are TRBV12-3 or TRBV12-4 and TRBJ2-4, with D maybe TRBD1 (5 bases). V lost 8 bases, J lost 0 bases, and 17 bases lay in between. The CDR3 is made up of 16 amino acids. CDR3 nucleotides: TGTGCCAGCCGCCTGACAGACGAACTAGCCAAAAACATTCAGTACTTC. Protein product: CASRLTDELAKNIQYF.

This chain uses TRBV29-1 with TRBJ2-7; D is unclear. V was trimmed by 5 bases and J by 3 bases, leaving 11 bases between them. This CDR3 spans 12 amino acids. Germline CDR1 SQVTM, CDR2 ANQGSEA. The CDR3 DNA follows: TGCAGCGTTCCGGGCGCGAGCTACGAGCAGTACTTC. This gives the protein CSVPGASYEQYF.

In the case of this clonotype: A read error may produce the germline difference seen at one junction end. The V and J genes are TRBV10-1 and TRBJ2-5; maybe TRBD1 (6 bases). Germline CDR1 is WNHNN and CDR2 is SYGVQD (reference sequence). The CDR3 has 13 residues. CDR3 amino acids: CASSSGGQDTQYF. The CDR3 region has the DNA TGTGCCAGCAGTTCTGGGGGCCAAGACACCCAGTACTTT.

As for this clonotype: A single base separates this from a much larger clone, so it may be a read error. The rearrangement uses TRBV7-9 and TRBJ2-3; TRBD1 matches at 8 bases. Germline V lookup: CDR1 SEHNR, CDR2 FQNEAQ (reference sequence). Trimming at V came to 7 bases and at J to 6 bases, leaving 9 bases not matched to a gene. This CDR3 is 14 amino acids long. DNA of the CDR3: TGTGCCAGCAACTTCGACAGGGGCGGTGATACGCAGTATTTT. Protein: CASNFDRGGDTQYF.

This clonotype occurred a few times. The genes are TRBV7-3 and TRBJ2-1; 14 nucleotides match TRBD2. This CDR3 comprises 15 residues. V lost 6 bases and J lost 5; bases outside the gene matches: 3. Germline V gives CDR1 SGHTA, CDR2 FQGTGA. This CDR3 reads CASRMGLAGDNEQFF. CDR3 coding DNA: TGTGCCAGCAGAATGGGACTAGCGGGGGACAATGAGCAGTTCTTC.

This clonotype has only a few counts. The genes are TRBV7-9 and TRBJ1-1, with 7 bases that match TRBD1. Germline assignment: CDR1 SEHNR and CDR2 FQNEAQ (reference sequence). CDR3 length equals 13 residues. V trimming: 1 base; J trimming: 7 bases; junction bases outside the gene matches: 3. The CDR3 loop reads CASSLVGTDEAFF. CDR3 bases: TGTGCCAGCAGCTTAGTCGGGACAGATGAAGCTTTCTTT.

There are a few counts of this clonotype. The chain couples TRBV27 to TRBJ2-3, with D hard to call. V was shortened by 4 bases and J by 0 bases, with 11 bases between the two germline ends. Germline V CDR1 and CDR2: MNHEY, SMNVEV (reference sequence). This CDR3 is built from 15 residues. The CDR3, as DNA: TGTGCCAGCAGTTCAGGACCCTATAGCACAGATACGCAGTATTTT. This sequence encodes CASSSGPYSTDTQYF.

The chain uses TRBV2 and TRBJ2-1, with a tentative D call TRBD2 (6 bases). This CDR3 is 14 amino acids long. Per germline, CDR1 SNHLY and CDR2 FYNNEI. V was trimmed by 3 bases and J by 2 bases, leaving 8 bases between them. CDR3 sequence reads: CASSERGTYNEQFF. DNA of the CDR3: TGTGCCAGCAGTGAGCGGGGTACCTACAATGAGCAGTTCTTC.

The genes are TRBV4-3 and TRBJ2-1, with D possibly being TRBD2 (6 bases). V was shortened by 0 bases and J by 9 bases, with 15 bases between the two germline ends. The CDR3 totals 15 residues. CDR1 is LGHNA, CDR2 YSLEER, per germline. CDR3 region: CASSQDAGYLGEQFF. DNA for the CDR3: TGCGCCAGCAGCCAAGATGCGGGGTATCTGGGTGAGCAGTTCTTC.